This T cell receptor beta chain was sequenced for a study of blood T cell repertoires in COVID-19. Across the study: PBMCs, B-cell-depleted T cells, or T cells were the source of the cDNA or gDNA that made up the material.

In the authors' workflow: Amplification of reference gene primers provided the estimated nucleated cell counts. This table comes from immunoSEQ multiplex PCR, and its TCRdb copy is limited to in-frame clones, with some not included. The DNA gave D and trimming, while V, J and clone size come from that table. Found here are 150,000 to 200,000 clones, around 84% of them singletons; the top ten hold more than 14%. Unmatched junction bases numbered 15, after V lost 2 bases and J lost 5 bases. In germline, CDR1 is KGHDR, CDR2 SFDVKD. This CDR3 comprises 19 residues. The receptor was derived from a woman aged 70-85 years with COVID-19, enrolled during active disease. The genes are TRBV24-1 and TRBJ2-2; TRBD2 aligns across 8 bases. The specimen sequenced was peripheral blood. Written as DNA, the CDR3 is TGTGCCACCAGTGATTCTCCGGGACTAGTCCCGATTTTTACCGGGGAGCTGTTTTTT. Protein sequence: CATSDSPGLVPIFTGELFF.